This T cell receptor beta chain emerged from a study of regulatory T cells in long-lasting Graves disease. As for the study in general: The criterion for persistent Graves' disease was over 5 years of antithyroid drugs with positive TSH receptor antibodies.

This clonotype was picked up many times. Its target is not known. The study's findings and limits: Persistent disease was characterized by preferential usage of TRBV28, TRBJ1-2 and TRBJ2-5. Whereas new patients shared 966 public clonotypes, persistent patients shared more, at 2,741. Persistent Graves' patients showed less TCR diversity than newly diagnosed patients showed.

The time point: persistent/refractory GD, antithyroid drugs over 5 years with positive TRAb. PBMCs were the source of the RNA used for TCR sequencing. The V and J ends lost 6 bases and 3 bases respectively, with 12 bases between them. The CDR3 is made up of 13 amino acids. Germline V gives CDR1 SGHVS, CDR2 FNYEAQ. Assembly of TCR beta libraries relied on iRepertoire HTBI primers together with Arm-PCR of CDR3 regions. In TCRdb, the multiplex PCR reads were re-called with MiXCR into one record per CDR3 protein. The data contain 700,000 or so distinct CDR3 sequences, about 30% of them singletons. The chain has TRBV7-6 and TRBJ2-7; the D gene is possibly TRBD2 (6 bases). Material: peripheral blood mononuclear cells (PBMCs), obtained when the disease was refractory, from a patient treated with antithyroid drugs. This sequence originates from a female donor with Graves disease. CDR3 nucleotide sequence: TGTGCCAGCAGTCCAGGGAGGAGCTACGAGCAGTACTTC. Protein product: CASSPGRSYEQYF.